This T cell receptor (beta chain) was recorded in a study of HIV-infected patients and healthy controls. Reverse transcription used 450 to 500 ng RNA and constant-region primers for alpha and beta. Alpha and beta chain libraries were made separately by chain-specific third strand synthesis with multiplexing indices. TCRdb analysed the 5' RACE reads with MiXCR anew, one entry per CDR3 protein. This sample has several thousand distinct CDR3 sequences, with about 9.7% found just once. Roughly three months, about 14 weeks, into antiretroviral therapy, follow-up blood was collected. No cell fractionation was done, so the repertoire covers all unsorted peripheral blood T cells. This CDR3 is 13 amino acids long. The germline gives CDR1 DFQATT, CDR2 SNEGSKA (reference sequence).

Material: blood, obtained during antiretroviral therapy. J is TRBJ1-1 and V is TRBV20-1; no firm D call. This TCR was recovered from an adult with HIV infection. The CDR3 bases are TGCAGGGCCGCGGCCCCGCAGAACACTGAAGCTTTCTTT. Residues: CRAAAPQNTEAFF.